This TCR beta chain stems from a study of shared clonotypes between healthy human individuals. Naive CD8 populations comprised CD45RO-negative cells positively selected for CCR7, excluding terminally differentiated effector memory CD45RA+ cells. Using immunoSEQ multiplex PCR, the repertoire was profiled, and TCRdb retains in-frame clones only, with some absent. In the table there are 550,000 to 750,000 clones, around 95% of which are singletons. CDR3 size: 12 residues. Trimming cost V 8 bases and J 0 bases, with 8 bases left between them. Germline V gene sequence: CDR1 MDHEN, CDR2 SYDVKM. Only one count was recorded for this clone.

The sample consisted of naive CD8+ T cells sorted from blood. The chain uses TRBV28 and TRBJ2-7; the D gene is possibly TRBD2 (6 bases). The source of this sequence is a young woman in good health. CDR3 sequence: CASRRDSYEQYF. The CDR3 DNA reads TGTGCCAGCCGGAGGGACTCCTACGAGCAGTACTTC. Full variable domain (outside the CDR3, taken from reference TRBV28 and TRBJ2-7): DVKVTQSSRYLVKRTGEKVFLECVQDMDHENMFWYRQDPGLGLRLIYFSYDVKMKEKGDIPEGYSVSREKKERFSLILESASTNQTSMYLCASRRDSYEQYFGPGTRLTVT.